The clone carrying this T cell receptor (beta chain) was seen more than once but under ten times. Its matching antigen is unknown. TCRdb's table, derived via immunoSEQ multiplex PCR, lists solely in-frame clones and lacks some. The data contain roughly 500,000 clones, roughly 80% of them seen just once; the ten biggest clones take up under 15%. This record belongs to a study of shared clonotypes between healthy human individuals. Study-wide results and caveats: Limitation of the genetic and exposure-history diversity represented came from the few donors.

V was shortened by 1 base and J by 8 bases, with 20 bases between the two germline ends. CDR3 length: 16 residues. CDR1 and CDR2 (germline): LGHNA, YNFKEQ. Unsorted samples, those not sorted, used some 89 million PBMCs for genomic DNA. This clonotype originated in a woman in her forties in good health. Some clones in this sample may be carry-over from other donors' samples. This chain uses TRBV4-2 with TRBJ1-2, with D maybe TRBD1 (5 bases). What was sequenced was PBMCs. The CDR3 region has the DNA TGTGCCAGCAGCCAAGGGGGGAGTTCATCGGTGCGGGGCTACACCTTC. This translates into CASSQGGSSSVRGYTF.